A selection of T cell receptor beta chains follows, all from one sample in a study of blood T cell repertoires in COVID-19. Clones were sequenced by immunoSEQ multiplex PCR, and TCRdb holds only the in-frame ones, with some missing. This repertoire shows about 200,000 clones, 86% found once; its top ten account for approximately 5%. The specimen sequenced was PBMCs or T cells enriched from blood (not recorded which). The receptors were gathered from a man aged 40-50 years with acute COVID-19. CDR3s include the opening cysteine and the closing phenylalanine or tryptophan. Fields, in order: clone size, CDR3 length, V gene, CDR3 protein. Rows give clone size only sometimes, using once, few, many, or a class for an expanded clone.

clone size: .
CDR3 length: 12
V gene: TRBV11-2
CDR3 protein: CASSLGDSKLFF

clone size: .
CDR3 length: 13
V gene: TRBV6-2/TRBV6-3
CDR3 protein: CASSYGRDYEQYF

clone size: .
CDR3 length: 15
V gene: TRBV28
CDR3 protein: CASSLRQATNEKLFF

clone size: once
CDR3 length: 16
V gene: TRBV28
CDR3 protein: CASSSRTGGARTEAFF

clone size: .
CDR3 length: 15
V gene: TRBV27
CDR3 protein: CASTGWGRSAYEQYF

clone size: few
CDR3 length: 14
V gene: TRBV27
CDR3 protein: CASSPGTGVRGYTF

clone size: few
CDR3 length: 12
V gene: TRBV12-3/TRBV12-4
CDR3 protein: CASTWEYSEQYF

clone size: few
CDR3 length: 13
V gene: TRBV25-1
CDR3 protein: CASSDQINYGYTF

clone size: .
CDR3 length: 15
V gene: TRBV27
CDR3 protein: CASSLSLKLNTEAFF

clone size: .
CDR3 length: 16
V gene: TRBV4-1
CDR3 protein: CASSQEGRGTNEKLFF

clone size: .
CDR3 length: 13
V gene: TRBV7-6
CDR3 protein: CASSLSGRVEQFF

clone size: few
CDR3 length: 17
V gene: TRBV27
CDR3 protein: CASSLAQILRRGTEAFF

clone size: once
CDR3 length: 12
V gene: TRBV6-5
CDR3 protein: CASASGSNEQFF

clone size: .
CDR3 length: 14
V gene: TRBV30
CDR3 protein: CASGNGLATEEQFF

clone size: .
CDR3 length: 15
V gene: TRBV6-5
CDR3 protein: CASRTGQTVTDTQYF

clone size: many
CDR3 length: 15
V gene: TRBV6-2/TRBV6-3
CDR3 protein: CASSYSAGGNQPQHF

clone size: .
CDR3 length: 11
V gene: TRBV11-2
CDR3 protein: CASSLGPVQFF

clone size: .
CDR3 length: 15
V gene: TRBV9
CDR3 protein: CASSVTSGDYNEQFF

clone size: .
CDR3 length: 17
V gene: TRBV6-2/TRBV6-3
CDR3 protein: CASSDPRRQGLPWEQFF

clone size: .
CDR3 length: 14
V gene: TRBV27
CDR3 protein: CASGQGARGNEQYF

clone size: many
CDR3 length: 13
V gene: TRBV28
CDR3 protein: CASSVRGNQPQHF

clone size: .
CDR3 length: 14
V gene: TRBV9
CDR3 protein: CASSVGQDKVPQHF

clone size: .
CDR3 length: 15
V gene: TRBV28
CDR3 protein: CASSQGTGVLYEQYF

clone size: .
CDR3 length: 14
V gene: TRBV7-3
CDR3 protein: CASSLSGAVGEQFF

clone size: .
CDR3 length: 14
V gene: TRBV2
CDR3 protein: CASSGLAGQETQYF

clone size: once
CDR3 length: 12
V gene: TRBV28
CDR3 protein: CASSRQEYGYTF

clone size: .
CDR3 length: 15
V gene: TRBV5-4
CDR3 protein: CASSFRRLTYNEQFF

clone size: few
CDR3 length: 14
V gene: TRBV19
CDR3 protein: CASSIGLAGGEQYF

clone size: .
CDR3 length: 16
V gene: TRBV5-8
CDR3 protein: CASSRIPGQSGYGYTF

clone size: few
CDR3 length: 15
V gene: TRBV30
CDR3 protein: CAWSVGGSAYNEQFF

clone size: .
CDR3 length: 13
V gene: TRBV29-1
CDR3 protein: CSVDGRTPYEQYF

clone size: .
CDR3 length: 16
V gene: TRBV9
CDR3 protein: CASSPRGQGANEKLFF

clone size: .
CDR3 length: 14
V gene: TRBV27
CDR3 protein: CASSPQGPNQPQHF